This TCR beta chain comes out of a study of blood T cell repertoires in COVID-19. At the level of the study: COVID-19 samples from acute and convalescent phases originated in the United States, Italy and Spain. PBMCs, B-cell-depleted T cells, or T cells provided the cDNA or gDNA that made up the material.

Trimming took off 7 bases at V and 0 bases at J, with 7 bases between the two ends. The CDR3 runs to 12 residues. Germline CDR1 and CDR2: SQVTM and ANQGSEA. Clones were read by immunoSEQ multiplex PCR, and TCRdb kept only the in-frame ones, dropping some. Here the sample spans 500,000 to 600,000 clones, roughly nine tenths being singletons. The sequenced material came from peripheral blood. This rearrangement joins TRBV29-1 to TRBJ1-3; perhaps TRBD1 as D (5 bases). This clonotype was obtained from a woman aged 45-65 years with COVID-19, enrolled during active disease. In DNA, the CDR3 is TGCAGCGCCCAGGGCTCTGGAAACACCATATATTTT. Translated: CSAQGSGNTIYF.